Detailed here is one TCR beta chain. The sample originates from a study of control samples from healthy donors and cancer patients. CDR3 size: 12 residues. CDR1 and CDR2 (germline): MGHRA, YSYEKL. The trim removed 3 bases at V and 10 bases at J, leaving 3 bases unmatched. Assay: immunoSEQ multiplex PCR; the TCRdb copy retains only in-frame clones and omits some. The sample includes some 140,000 clones, roughly 94% seen only once; the top ten take 5.5% to 6%. The sample consisted of blood. This receptor was obtained from a man aged 40-49 years in good health. The genes are TRBV4-1 and TRBJ2-3, with 8 bases lining up with TRBD2. The CDR3 loop reads CASSHSGEAQYF. DNA for the CDR3: TGCGCCAGCAGCCATAGCGGGGAAGCGCAGTATTTT.